Sequencing of this TCR beta chain was carried out in a study of human T cells and chemical hapten exposure. Study-wide findings and caveats: Donors, who had alopecia, may show an immune response that differs from healthy people's.

The library labeled individual cDNA molecules by adding unique molecular identifiers to them. One entry per CDR3 protein results from TCRdb running MiXCR on the RACE reads. The sample holds about 160,000 distinct CDR3 sequences, roughly a quarter seen once. As for time point: patch test 3, about 24 weeks after DPC sensitization. Documented treatment: therapeutic diphenylcyclopropenone sensitization with weekly scalp DPC. The CDR3 is made up of 16 amino acids. The germline V and J ends were trimmed by 0 bases and 5 bases, with 14 bases remaining between them. Per the germline V gene, CDR1 is LGHNA and CDR2 is YSLEER. On this clonotype: Antigen: not known.

This specimen was whole blood, taken in connection with sensitization to the hapten diphenylcyclopropenone (DPC). The J gene is TRBJ2-1, the V gene TRBV4-3; weak D call: TRBD1 (8 bases). The sequence derives from a woman younger than 35 with alopecia areata. Some clones in this sample may be carry-over from other donors' samples. The chain's CDR3 is CASSQDRTGRDNEQFF. CDR3 sequence (DNA): TGCGCCAGCAGCCAAGATAGGACAGGGAGGGACAATGAGCAGTTCTTC.